The table lists the clone carrying this TCR beta chain with many counts. The data stem from a study of T cells after yellow fever vaccination. As for the study in general: Preparation of fractions with low cell numbers was performed using SMART-Seq v4 Ultra Low Input. Study-wide results and limits: Most clones from primary vaccination resurfaced after the booster (around 97% CD4, around 89% CD8). The secondary response was weaker but peaked faster, day 5 versus 15.

The CDR3 totals 15 residues. The V and J ends lost 7 bases and 7 bases, in that order; junction bases with no gene match: 10. The 5'RACE template-switching step produced TCR cDNA and added a universal primer site and UMIs. TCRdb re-analysed the 5' RACE reads in MiXCR, keeping a single row per CDR3 protein. Of 35,000 to 55,000 distinct CDR3 sequences in the sample, almost 7% were seen once. The receptor was derived from a man aged 25 to 45 who received the YFV17D yellow fever vaccine. The V and J genes are TRBV12-3 or TRBV12-4 and TRBJ2-1; 10 positions agree with TRBD2. Sequencing used CD8+ T cells not binding an NS4B(214-222) dextramer, sorted from PBMCs, obtained 45 days after the yellow fever booster vaccination. The CDR3 nucleotides read TGTGCCAGCAACAGAGCGGGAGGGCCTGGGAATGAGCAGTTCTTC. This codes for CASNRAGGPGNEQFF.